This T cell receptor beta chain was sequenced for a study of T cells in Graves' hyperthyroidism and ophthalmopathy. Study conclusions and caveats: Median prediction lead before ophthalmopathy onset was six to eight months with the model. Blood shared most expanded thyroid clonotypes above 0.001.

Template material for amplifying TCR beta CDR3 regions consisted of RNA transcripts. When the TCR CDR3 underwent first-round RT-PCR, the HTBI primer set was used. Via MiXCR, TCRdb re-called the multiplex PCR reads, giving one row per CDR3 protein. The sample lists approximately 530,000 distinct CDR3 sequences, 16% occurring once. This clonotype was recorded once. The target antigen is unknown. V was cut by 4 bases and J by 7 bases, with 19 bases left in between. Germline CDR1 and CDR2: SEHNR and FQNEAQ (reference sequence). The length of the CDR3 is 15 residues. The receptor was isolated from a woman between 18 and 29 years old with Graves' hyperthyroidism. Material for sequencing was blood. V is TRBV7-9 and J is TRBJ1-1; the D gene is possibly TRBD1 (6 bases). This CDR3 is CASSSPSRRGDEAFF. DNA of the CDR3: TGTGCCAGCAGCTCCCCTAGTCGCAGGGGAGATGAAGCTTTCTTT.